This T cell receptor beta chain was recovered during a study of blood T cell repertoires in COVID-19. Germline V CDR1 and CDR2: MRHNA, SNTAGT. CDR3 length equals 14 residues. Germline trimming cut 6 bases from V and 6 bases from J; bases unmatched to any gene: 5. Authors' analysis steps: Amplifying reference gene primers gave estimates of nucleated cell counts. Produced via immunoSEQ multiplex PCR; TCRdb's table is partial and in-frame only. V and J calls and clone size follow that table, whereas D and trimming were derived from the DNA. The data show some 100,000 clones, 80% to 90% seen once. The specimen sequenced was peripheral blood. The chain uses TRBV6-4 and TRBJ2-3; 11 bases are shared with TRBD1. The source is a human donor in a cohort sampled during active COVID-19. Here the CDR3 reads CASSARTGGDTQYF. The CDR3 coding sequence is TGTGCCAGCAGCGCCAGGACAGGGGGCGATACGCAGTATTTT.